This is a list of T cell receptor beta chains from one sample in a study of neurological immune-mediated disorders. One entry per CDR3 protein results from TCRdb running MiXCR on the 5' RACE reads. This table holds more than 40,000 distinct CDR3 sequences, roughly 13% found once. Material for sequencing was PBMCs. These receptors all come from a male donor with HTLV-1-associated myelopathy (HAM/TSP). The CDR3 runs from the conserved cysteine through the conserved F or W. Each record gives: V gene, CDR3 length, J gene, D gene, clone size, CDR3 protein, CDR3 DNA. A D gene is named only where the DNA matches it firmly. Clone size is stated in some rows and not others, as once, few, many or a class when expanded.

v_call: TRBV5-1; cdr3_length: 15; j_call: TRBJ2-5; d_call: TRBD1; clone_size: NA; cdr3_aa: CASSLAGTGGETKYF; cdr3_nt: TGCGCCAGTAGCTTGGCCGGGACAGGGGGAGAGACCAAGTACTTC
v_call: TRBV6-5; cdr3_length: 14; j_call: TRBJ2-6; d_call: NA; clone_size: many; cdr3_aa: CASRLSSGANVLTF; cdr3_nt: TGTGCCAGCAGGCTTAGCTCTGGGGCCAACGTCCTGACTTTC
v_call: TRBV5-1; cdr3_length: 13; j_call: TRBJ2-5; d_call: NA; clone_size: many; cdr3_aa: CASSGAGQETQYF; cdr3_nt: TGCGCCAGCAGCGGGGCGGGCCAAGAGACCCAGTACTTC
v_call: TRBV3-1; cdr3_length: 12; j_call: TRBJ1-2; d_call: NA; clone_size: many; cdr3_aa: CASSQGEGRSTF; cdr3_nt: TGTGCCAGCAGCCAAGGAGAGGGTAGGTCCACCTTC
v_call: TRBV5-1; cdr3_length: 14; j_call: TRBJ2-1; d_call: TRBD1; clone_size: many; cdr3_aa: CASSLGAGGNEQFF; cdr3_nt: TGCGCCAGCAGCTTGGGGGCAGGGGGCAATGAGCAGTTCTTC
v_call: TRBV5-1; cdr3_length: 14; j_call: TRBJ2-3; d_call: NA; clone_size: once; cdr3_aa: CASSLVGIEDTQYF; cdr3_nt: TGCGCCAGCAGCTTGGTGGGGATTGAAGATACGCAGTATTTT
v_call: TRBV10-3; cdr3_length: 17; j_call: TRBJ2-3; d_call: TRBD2; clone_size: many; cdr3_aa: CAISEGTSGGAVDTQYF; cdr3_nt: TGTGCCATCAGTGAAGGGACTAGCGGGGGGGCCGTAGATACGCAGTATTTT
v_call: TRBV9; cdr3_length: 14; j_call: TRBJ2-1; d_call: NA; clone_size: many; cdr3_aa: CASSVDGGRDEQFF; cdr3_nt: TGTGCCAGCAGCGTAGACGGGGGGCGCGATGAGCAGTTCTTC
v_call: TRBV7-2; cdr3_length: 15; j_call: TRBJ2-7; d_call: NA; clone_size: few; cdr3_aa: CASSPPGAWSYEQYF; cdr3_nt: TGTGCCAGCAGCCCACCGGGGGCCTGGTCCTACGAGCAGTACTTC
v_call: TRBV5-1; cdr3_length: 15; j_call: TRBJ1-3; d_call: NA; clone_size: many; cdr3_aa: CASSVDARSGNTIYF; cdr3_nt: TGCGCCAGCAGCGTCGACGCTCGCTCTGGAAACACCATATATTTT
v_call: TRBV7-2; cdr3_length: 14; j_call: TRBJ1-5; d_call: NA; clone_size: many; cdr3_aa: CASSLGDPKQPQHF; cdr3_nt: TGTGCCAGCAGCTTAGGGGACCCTAAGCAGCCCCAGCATTTT
v_call: TRBV7-2; cdr3_length: 16; j_call: TRBJ2-3; d_call: NA; clone_size: many; cdr3_aa: CASSLGAGGFSDTQYF; cdr3_nt: TGTGCCAGCAGCTTAGGGGCCGGCGGCTTTTCAGATACGCAGTATTTT
v_call: TRBV29-1; cdr3_length: 15; j_call: TRBJ2-7; d_call: TRBD1; clone_size: many; cdr3_aa: CSVLEWDRGTYEQYF; cdr3_nt: TGCAGCGTGCTAGAGTGGGACAGGGGTACCTACGAGCAGTACTTC
v_call: TRBV5-1; cdr3_length: 14; j_call: TRBJ1-4; d_call: NA; clone_size: NA; cdr3_aa: CTSSPTAYNEKLFF; cdr3_nt: TGCACCAGCAGCCCCACGGCCTATAATGAAAAACTGTTTTTT
v_call: TRBV11-2; cdr3_length: 13; j_call: TRBJ2-4; d_call: NA; clone_size: many; cdr3_aa: CASSSFTENIQYF; cdr3_nt: TGTGCCAGCAGCTCCTTCACAGAGAACATTCAGTACTTC
v_call: TRBV20-1; cdr3_length: 12; j_call: TRBJ2-2; d_call: NA; clone_size: many; cdr3_aa: CSARDDAGELFF; cdr3_nt: TGCAGTGCTAGAGATGATGCGGGGGAGCTGTTTTTT
v_call: TRBV5-1; cdr3_length: 15; j_call: TRBJ2-1; d_call: TRBD2; clone_size: NA; cdr3_aa: CASSSLAGEHNEQFF; cdr3_nt: TGCGCCAGCAGCTCACTAGCGGGGGAACACAATGAGCAGTTCTTC
v_call: TRBV7-9; cdr3_length: 12; j_call: TRBJ2-1; d_call: NA; clone_size: many; cdr3_aa: CASGEPYNEQFF; cdr3_nt: TGTGCCAGCGGGGAACCCTACAATGAGCAGTTCTTC
v_call: TRBV20-1; cdr3_length: 13; j_call: TRBJ2-7; d_call: TRBD1; clone_size: many; cdr3_aa: CSARGQGVDEQYF; cdr3_nt: TGCAGTGCGCGGGGACAGGGGGTCGACGAGCAGTACTTC
v_call: TRBV7-6; cdr3_length: 14; j_call: TRBJ2-7; d_call: TRBD1; clone_size: many; cdr3_aa: CASGDSETGGEQYF; cdr3_nt: TGTGCCAGCGGAGATTCGGAGACAGGGGGCGAGCAGTACTTC
v_call: TRBV5-6; cdr3_length: 15; j_call: TRBJ1-1; d_call: TRBD1; clone_size: many; cdr3_aa: CASSRTGGENTEAFF; cdr3_nt: TGTGCCAGCAGCCGGACAGGGGGCGAGAACACTGAAGCTTTCTTT
v_call: TRBV20-1; cdr3_length: 15; j_call: TRBJ2-7; d_call: NA; clone_size: many; cdr3_aa: CSARYGTPPDHEQYF; cdr3_nt: TGCAGTGCTAGATACGGGACACCCCCGGACCACGAGCAGTACTTC
v_call: TRBV12-3/TRBV12-4; cdr3_length: 13; j_call: TRBJ1-1; d_call: NA; clone_size: many; cdr3_aa: CASSLNWATEAFF; cdr3_nt: TGTGCCAGCAGTTTAAACTGGGCCACTGAAGCTTTCTTT
v_call: TRBV20-1; cdr3_length: 15; j_call: TRBJ2-5; d_call: NA; clone_size: many; cdr3_aa: CSARRDWRPQETQYF; cdr3_nt: TGCAGTGCTAGAAGGGACTGGCGGCCGCAAGAGACCCAGTACTTC
v_call: TRBV20-1; cdr3_length: 13; j_call: TRBJ1-1; d_call: TRBD1; clone_size: many; cdr3_aa: CSARGDRGGAAFF; cdr3_nt: TGCAGTGCTAGAGGGGACAGGGGCGGCGCGGCTTTCTTT
v_call: TRBV4-1; cdr3_length: 17; j_call: TRBJ2-1; d_call: TRBD1; clone_size: many; cdr3_aa: CASSQDPGQGRGNEQFF; cdr3_nt: TGCGCCAGCAGCCAAGACCCCGGACAGGGACGGGGTAATGAGCAGTTCTTC
v_call: TRBV20-1; cdr3_length: 11; j_call: TRBJ1-5; d_call: NA; clone_size: NA; cdr3_aa: CSVQFNQPQHF; cdr3_nt: TGCAGTGTACAGTTCAATCAGCCCCAGCATTTT
v_call: TRBV20-1; cdr3_length: 14; j_call: TRBJ1-2; d_call: NA; clone_size: medium-sized; cdr3_aa: CSARVDGTPIGYTF; cdr3_nt: TGCAGTGCTAGAGTTGACGGCACCCCTATCGGCTACACCTTC
v_call: TRBV7-9; cdr3_length: 15; j_call: TRBJ1-1; d_call: NA; clone_size: many; cdr3_aa: CASSSPDNMNTEAFF; cdr3_nt: TGTGCCAGCAGCTCCCCGGACAACATGAACACTGAAGCTTTCTTT
v_call: TRBV12-3/TRBV12-4; cdr3_length: 14; j_call: TRBJ2-1; d_call: TRBD1; clone_size: NA; cdr3_aa: CASSLRTGDNEQFF; cdr3_nt: TGTGCCAGCAGTCTGCGGACAGGTGACAATGAGCAGTTCTTC
v_call: TRBV4-3; cdr3_length: 12; j_call: TRBJ2-1; d_call: NA; clone_size: many; cdr3_aa: CASSQDRNEQFF; cdr3_nt: TGCGCCAGCAGCCAAGATCGGAATGAGCAGTTCTTC
v_call: TRBV14; cdr3_length: 13; j_call: TRBJ1-2; d_call: NA; clone_size: many; cdr3_aa: CASSQSTTRGYTF; cdr3_nt: TGTGCCAGCAGCCAAAGCACTACTCGGGGCTACACCTTC
v_call: TRBV5-1; cdr3_length: 13; j_call: TRBJ2-7; d_call: NA; clone_size: many; cdr3_aa: CASSPGQLIEQYF; cdr3_nt: TGCGCCAGCAGCCCTGGACAGTTGATCGAGCAGTACTTC
v_call: TRBV4-3; cdr3_length: 14; j_call: TRBJ1-2; d_call: NA; clone_size: many; cdr3_aa: CASSQEDGESGYTF; cdr3_nt: TGCGCCAGCAGCCAAGAGGATGGGGAATCTGGCTACACCTTC
v_call: TRBV5-1; cdr3_length: 15; j_call: TRBJ1-2; d_call: NA; clone_size: many; cdr3_aa: CASSLAGGTNYGYTF; cdr3_nt: TGCGCCAGCAGCTTGGCCGGGGGAACCAACTATGGCTACACCTTC
v_call: TRBV5-1; cdr3_length: 13; j_call: TRBJ2-7; d_call: NA; clone_size: once; cdr3_aa: CASSSPGAYEQYF; cdr3_nt: TGCGCCAGCAGCTCGCCAGGGGCCTACGAGCAGTACTTC
v_call: TRBV28; cdr3_length: 12; j_call: TRBJ1-5; d_call: TRBD1; clone_size: many; cdr3_aa: CASQQGNQPQHF; cdr3_nt: TGTGCCAGCCAACAGGGGAATCAGCCCCAGCATTTT
v_call: TRBV12-3/TRBV12-4; cdr3_length: 15; j_call: TRBJ2-5; d_call: TRBD2; clone_size: NA; cdr3_aa: CSSSWSGGYQETQYF; cdr3_nt: TGTTCCAGCAGTTGGAGCGGGGGGTACCAAGAGACCCAGTACTTC
v_call: TRBV20-1; cdr3_length: 15; j_call: TRBJ2-7; d_call: TRBD2; clone_size: many; cdr3_aa: CSADLSGGDSYEQYF; cdr3_nt: TGCAGTGCTGACCTCAGCGGGGGAGATTCCTACGAGCAGTACTTC
v_call: TRBV6-6; cdr3_length: 12; j_call: TRBJ2-1; d_call: NA; clone_size: few; cdr3_aa: CATSSVFGEQFF; cdr3_nt: TGTGCCACCTCCTCTGTTTTCGGTGAGCAGTTCTTC
v_call: TRBV7-9; cdr3_length: 13; j_call: TRBJ2-3; d_call: NA; clone_size: many; cdr3_aa: CASSPIETDTQYF; cdr3_nt: TGTGCCAGCAGCCCCATCGAGACAGATACGCAGTATTTT
v_call: TRBV7-6; cdr3_length: 15; j_call: TRBJ1-1; d_call: NA; clone_size: many; cdr3_aa: CASSFTGPRGTEAFF; cdr3_nt: TGTGCCAGCAGCTTTACCGGGCCGAGGGGGACTGAAGCTTTCTTT
v_call: TRBV12-3/TRBV12-4; cdr3_length: 13; j_call: TRBJ2-1; d_call: NA; clone_size: many; cdr3_aa: CASSFQRLNEQFF; cdr3_nt: TGTGCCAGCAGTTTCCAGCGATTGAATGAGCAGTTCTTC
v_call: TRBV15; cdr3_length: 12; j_call: TRBJ2-3; d_call: NA; clone_size: many; cdr3_aa: CATSRDQDTQYF; cdr3_nt: TGTGCCACCAGCAGAGATCAGGATACGCAGTATTTT
v_call: TRBV6-2/TRBV6-3; cdr3_length: 14; j_call: TRBJ2-7; d_call: NA; clone_size: many; cdr3_aa: CASIPGRDLDEQYF; cdr3_nt: TGTGCCAGCATCCCGGGACGGGATCTCGACGAGCAGTACTTC
v_call: TRBV29-1; cdr3_length: 14; j_call: TRBJ1-4; d_call: NA; clone_size: NA; cdr3_aa: CSVGIRARSGKLFF; cdr3_nt: TGCAGCGTTGGAATCCGGGCCCGGAGTGGAAAACTGTTTTTT
v_call: TRBV5-1; cdr3_length: 15; j_call: TRBJ2-1; d_call: NA; clone_size: many; cdr3_aa: CASSSGNTGYNEQFF; cdr3_nt: TGCGCCAGCAGCTCCGGCAATACTGGCTACAATGAGCAGTTCTTC
v_call: TRBV11-2; cdr3_length: 15; j_call: TRBJ2-7; d_call: NA; clone_size: many; cdr3_aa: CASSLVWGAVYEQYF; cdr3_nt: TGTGCCAGCAGCTTAGTATGGGGGGCGGTTTACGAGCAGTACTTC
v_call: TRBV7-9; cdr3_length: 15; j_call: TRBJ1-2; d_call: TRBD1; clone_size: many; cdr3_aa: CASSSGQGGNYGYTF; cdr3_nt: TGTGCCAGCAGCAGCGGACAGGGTGGGAACTATGGCTACACCTTC